The clone carrying this T cell receptor (beta chain) was detected only a few times. Its antigen is currently unknown. The sample belongs to a study of cytomegalovirus exposure and HLA in healthy donors. Overall study: There were roughly 110 million unique TCR beta sequences, drawn from about 200 million T cells, in an earlier analysis. Whole-study results and caveats: In terms of immune exposure information, only CMV serostatus was available. Later on, an analysis showed TCR association rates differing by HLA locus, with DRB1 the most and HLA-C the fewest. Researchers catalogued about 150 TCR beta chains as cytomegalovirus-associated.

PCR primers comprised 60 Vbeta and 13 Jbeta primers. TCRdb's table, derived via immunoSEQ multiplex PCR, lists solely in-frame clones and lacks some. The repertoire holds 90,000 to 140,000 clones, about 13% seen once, with about 16% in the top ten. Germline CDR1 is SGHRS and CDR2 is YFSETQ. V gave up 4 bases and J gave up 6 bases, with 19 bases separating them. The CDR3 consists of 15 residues. Sequenced: PBMCs. The chain is built from TRBV5-1 and TRBJ2-5; the D gene is possibly TRBD1 (5 bases). The TCR sequence derives from a man between 40 and 49 years old in good health and CMV-seropositive. CDR3 coding DNA: TGCGCCAGCAGCAGGGGCGGCGCAACCGAAAAGACCCAGTACTTC. It encodes CASSRGGATEKTQYF.